The 19 T cell receptor beta chains below come from one sample, sequenced in a study of T-cell memory formation after mild COVID-19. TCRdb re-called the 5' RACE reads through MiXCR, storing one row per CDR3 protein. The table lists more than 150,000 distinct CDR3 sequences, 18% of them singletons, with 3.9% in the top ten. Input material: PBMCs or a T cell subset sorted from them (not recorded which). Every receptor here comes from a man aged 18 to 35 who had mild COVID-19 (a few samples of this study predate the infection). Cell type and time point are not known.

This chain links TRBV4-2 with TRBJ2-5, with D perhaps being TRBD1 or TRBD2 (6 bases each). This CDR3 contains 16 residues. The V gene lost 1 base and the J gene lost 2 bases, with 14 bases spanning the gap. Germline CDR1 reads LGHNA; CDR2 reads YNFKEQ. In nucleotides, the CDR3 is TGTGCCAGCAGCCAAGGGGACTGGCAGGGGCAAGAGACCCAGTACTTC. This codes for CASSQGDWQGQETQYF.

This clonotype has more than one count but fewer than ten. The gene calls are TRBV7-2 and TRBJ1-1, with a weak D call TRBD1 (6 bases). The CDR3 has 14 residues. Deletions cut 6 bases from V and 6 bases from J, with 17 bases between. From germline, CDR1 is SGHTA and CDR2 FQGNSA. CDR3 DNA sequence: TGTGCCAGCAGTCGCCGTAAACAGGGTTCTGAAGCTTTCTTT. Protein: CASSRRKQGSEAFF.

This clonotype appeared many times. This chain links TRBV5-1 with TRBJ2-7, with TRBD1 matching over 9 bases. Looked up from germline, CDR1 is SGHRS and CDR2 is YFSETQ. The CDR3 runs 14 residues. Losses at the gene ends were 4 bases for V and 5 bases for J; bases not matched to a gene: 7. The DNA for the CDR3 is TGCGCCAGCAGCCGGACAGGGGTTACAAACGAGCAGTACTTC. This codes for CASSRTGVTNEQYF.

This clonotype has just a few counts. This chain connects TRBV30 to TRBJ1-1; D remains ambiguous. This CDR3 has 12 residues. Germline values: CDR1 GTSNPN, CDR2 SVGIG (reference sequence). The V gene lost 2 bases and the J gene lost 3 bases, with 7 bases spanning the gap. Written as DNA, the CDR3 is TGTGCCTGGAGTCGGCGGTACACTGAAGCTTTCTTT. Encoded protein: CAWSRRYTEAFF.

The chain carries TRBV2 and TRBJ1-2; unclear D gene. The CDR3 totals 15 residues. Germline V gene sequence: CDR1 SNHLY, CDR2 FYNNEI. Trimming shortened V by 5 bases and J by 0 bases, and 13 bases separated the two germline ends. The CDR3 region has the DNA TGTGCCAGCAGTACGAGGTATTCAGCTAACTATGGCTACACCTTC. Its translation: CASSTRYSANYGYTF.

The chain uses TRBV12-3 or TRBV12-4 and TRBJ1-4, with D hard to call. CDR3 size: 13 residues. V gave up 5 bases and J gave up 6 bases, with 10 bases separating them. DNA of the CDR3: TGTGCCAGCAGTAAGAGGATATATGAAAAACTGTTTTTT. Its translation is CASSKRIYEKLFF.

This clonotype was recorded a few times. The V gene is TRBV7-9, the J gene TRBJ1-2, with D maybe TRBD1 (5 bases). Deletions cut 5 bases from V and 0 bases from J, with 16 bases between. Germline CDR1 SEHNR, CDR2 FQNEAQ (reference sequence). The CDR3 is 16 residues long. CDR3 in DNA: TGTGCCAGCAGCCCCCCGGACGGGACCCCTAACTATGGCTACACCTTC. It codes for CASSPPDGTPNYGYTF. Together with reference TRBV7-9 and TRBJ1-2, the CDR3 gives the full variable domain: DTGVSQNPRHKITKRGQNVTFRCDPISEHNRLYWYRQTLGQGPEFLTYFQNEAQLEKSRLLSDRFSAERPKGSFSTLEIQRTEQGDSAMYLCASSPPDGTPNYGYTFGSGTRLTVV.

The V call is TRBV7-2, the J call TRBJ2-5; 7 bases are shared with TRBD1. Germline CDR1 is SGHTA and CDR2 is FQGNSA. The CDR3 has 14 residues. V trimming: 3 bases; J trimming: 5 bases; junction bases outside the gene matches: 6. The CDR3 is CASSFNRGIETQYF. CDR3 DNA sequence: TGTGCCAGCAGCTTCAACAGGGGAATTGAGACCCAGTACTTC.

Ten or more counts support this clonotype. The chain combines TRBV7-2 with TRBJ2-7; D tentatively fits TRBD1 or TRBD2 (6 bases each). V gave up 5 bases and J gave up 6 bases, with 17 bases separating them. Germline V gene lookup returns CDR1 SGHTA and CDR2 FQGNSA. This CDR3 comprises 14 residues. CDR3: CASSAGGPSTEQYF. The CDR3 DNA follows: TGTGCCAGCAGCGCCGGGGGCCCCAGCACCGAGCAGTACTTC.

This clonotype turned up a few times. V is TRBV5-1 and J is TRBJ1-1; TRBD1 might be the D (6 bases). The CDR3 is 17 amino acids. The germline V gene has CDR1 SGHRS and CDR2 YFSETQ. V was pared by 0 bases and J by 1 base, with 16 bases between. The CDR3 sequence is CASSLVSYGQSNTEAFF. CDR3 in DNA: TGCGCCAGCAGCTTGGTTTCATATGGACAGTCGAACACTGAAGCTTTCTTT.

This clonotype occurred a few times. The chain carries TRBV6-2 or TRBV6-3 and TRBJ2-3; D may match TRBD1 or TRBD2 (5 bases each). Trimming removed 7 bases from V and 0 bases from J, with 14 bases in between. Germline CDR1 is MNHEY and CDR2 is SVGEGT. There are 15 residues in the CDR3. CDR3 DNA sequence: TGTGCCAGCACCAACGGGGCTCCGAGCACAGATACGCAGTATTTT. As protein: CASTNGAPSTDTQYF.

The chain couples TRBV5-1 to TRBJ2-5, with D perhaps matching TRBD1 (5 bases). The germline V gene has CDR1 SGHRS and CDR2 YFSETQ. Trimming took off 4 bases at V and 0 bases at J, with 13 bases between the two ends. The CDR3 is made up of 15 amino acids. The CDR3: CASSPLRVYQETQYF. The CDR3 DNA sequence: TGCGCCAGCAGCCCACTCAGGGTGTACCAAGAGACCCAGTACTTC.

This clonotype was seen more than once but under ten times. The J gene is TRBJ2-5, the V gene TRBV5-1, with a tentative D call TRBD2 (7 bases). CDR1 and CDR2 (germline): SGHRS, YFSETQ. This CDR3 contains 15 residues. V was trimmed by 2 bases and J by 0 bases, leaving 11 bases between them. The CDR3 region has the DNA TGCGCCAGCAGCTTTGGGGGGGCGTACCAAGAGACCCAGTACTTC. It specifies CASSFGGAYQETQYF.

This clonotype has more than one count but fewer than ten. An end of the junction differs from the germline gene, which may be a read error. This rearrangement joins TRBV2 to TRBJ2-4; 9 positions agree with TRBD2. The CDR3 runs to 14 residues. Looked up from germline, CDR1 is SNHLY and CDR2 is FYNNEI. As DNA, the CDR3 is TGTGCCAGCAAGTCATCAGCGGGGGGACGAAAACAGTGGTTC. Residues: CASKSSAGGRKQWF.

This clonotype occurred a few times. This rearrangement joins TRBV25-1 to TRBJ2-2; D may be TRBD1 or TRBD2 (5 bases each). This CDR3 is built from 16 residues. Germline CDR1 is MGHDK and CDR2 is SYGVNS. Trimming cost V 2 bases and J 6 bases, with 16 bases left between them. The CDR3 reads CASSEKWVGGPGELFF. DNA for the CDR3: TGTGCCAGCAGTGAAAAGTGGGTTGGGGGACCCGGGGAGCTGTTTTTT.

This clonotype has a handful of counts. V and J are TRBV5-1 and TRBJ2-5, with TRBD1 identical over 7 bases. The CDR3 runs 14 residues. From germline, CDR1 is SGHRS and CDR2 YFSETQ. V dropped 2 bases and J dropped 3; count of bases not matched to a gene: 4. The CDR3 reads CASSFGQDKETQYF. CDR3 in DNA: TGCGCCAGCAGCTTTGGACAGGACAAAGAGACCCAGTACTTC.

The chain joins TRBV18 to TRBJ2-5; tentative D call: TRBD1 (7 bases). CDR3 length: 16 residues. The germline gives CDR1 KGHSH, CDR2 LQKENI. V dropped 5 bases and J dropped 3 bases, with 19 bases sitting between them. Here the CDR3 DNA reads TGTGCCAGCTCAAGTCCCGGGAGACAGGGAAAAGAGACCCAGTACTTC. It is translated as CASSSPGRQGKETQYF.

The chain is built from TRBV10-2 and TRBJ2-5; D gene uncertain. CDR1 is WSHSY and CDR2 is SAAADI in the germline V gene. The V end was cut by 8 bases, the J end by 4 bases, with 11 bases between. This CDR3 spans 12 amino acids. The CDR3 DNA reads TGCGCCAGCCAGGACGAGGCAGAGACCCAGTACTTC. Protein product: CASQDEAETQYF.

This clonotype was recorded a few times. The chain links TRBV6-2 or TRBV6-3 to TRBJ2-3; D is possibly TRBD1 or TRBD2 (5 bases each). From germline, CDR1 is MNHEY and CDR2 SVGEGT. This CDR3 has 12 residues. The V and J ends lost 8 bases and 4 bases respectively, with 10 bases between them. CDR3 sequence (DNA): TGTGCCAGCTCGGGGCCCGCAGATACGCAGTATTTT. Translation: CASSGPADTQYF.